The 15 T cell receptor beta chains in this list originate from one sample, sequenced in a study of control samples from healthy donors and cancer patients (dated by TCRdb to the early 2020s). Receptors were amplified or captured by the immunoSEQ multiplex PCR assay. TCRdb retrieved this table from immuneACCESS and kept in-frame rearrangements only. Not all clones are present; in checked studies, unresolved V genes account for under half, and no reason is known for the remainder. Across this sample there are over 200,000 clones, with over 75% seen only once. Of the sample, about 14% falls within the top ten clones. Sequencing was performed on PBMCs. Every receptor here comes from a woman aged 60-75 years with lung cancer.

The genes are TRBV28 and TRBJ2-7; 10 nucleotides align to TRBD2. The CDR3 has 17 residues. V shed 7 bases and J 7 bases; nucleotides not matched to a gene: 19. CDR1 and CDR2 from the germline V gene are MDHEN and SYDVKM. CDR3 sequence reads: CASTGASGRPNTGEQYF. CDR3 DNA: TGTGCCAGCACAGGTGCTAGCGGGAGACCCAATACTGGGGAGCAGTACTTC.

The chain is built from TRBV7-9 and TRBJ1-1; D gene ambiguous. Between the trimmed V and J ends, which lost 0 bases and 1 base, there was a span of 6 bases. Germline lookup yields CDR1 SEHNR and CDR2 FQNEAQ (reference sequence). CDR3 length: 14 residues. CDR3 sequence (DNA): TGTGCCAGCAGCTTAGCGGGCGGGAACACTGAAGCTTTCTTT. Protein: CASSLAGGNTEAFF.

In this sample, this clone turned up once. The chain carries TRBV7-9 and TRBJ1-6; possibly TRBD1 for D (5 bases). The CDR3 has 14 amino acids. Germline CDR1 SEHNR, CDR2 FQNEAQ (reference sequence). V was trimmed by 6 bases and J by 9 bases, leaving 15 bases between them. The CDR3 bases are TGTGCCAGCAGTCCTCTCATGGGGGGTTCACCCCTCCACTTT. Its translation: CASSPLMGGSPLHF.

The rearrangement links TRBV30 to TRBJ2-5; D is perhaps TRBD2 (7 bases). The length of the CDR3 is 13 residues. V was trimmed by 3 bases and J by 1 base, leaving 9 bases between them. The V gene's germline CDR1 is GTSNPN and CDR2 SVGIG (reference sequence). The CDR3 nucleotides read TGTGCCTGGAGAGGGGGGGCCCAAGAGACCCAGTACTTC. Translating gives CAWRGGAQETQYF.

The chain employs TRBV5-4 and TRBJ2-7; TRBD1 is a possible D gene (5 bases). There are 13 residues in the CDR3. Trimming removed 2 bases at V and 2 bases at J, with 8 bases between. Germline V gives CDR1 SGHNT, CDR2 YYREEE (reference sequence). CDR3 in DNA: TGTGCCAGCAGCTTCGGCAGGGCCTACGAGCAGTACTTC. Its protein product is CASSFGRAYEQYF.

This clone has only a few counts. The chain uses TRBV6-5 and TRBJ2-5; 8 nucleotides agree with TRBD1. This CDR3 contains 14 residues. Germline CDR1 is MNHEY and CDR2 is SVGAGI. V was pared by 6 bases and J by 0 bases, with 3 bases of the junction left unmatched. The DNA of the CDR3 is TGTGCCAGCAGAAGGACAGGGTACCAAGAGACCCAGTACTTC. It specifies CASRRTGYQETQYF.

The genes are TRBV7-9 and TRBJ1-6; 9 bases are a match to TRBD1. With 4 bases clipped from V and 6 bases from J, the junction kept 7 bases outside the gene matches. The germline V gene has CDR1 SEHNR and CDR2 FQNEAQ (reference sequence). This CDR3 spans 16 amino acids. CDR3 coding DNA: TGTGCCAGCAGCTCAGCCTCGGGACAGGGTAATTCACCCCTCCACTTT. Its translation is CASSSASGQGNSPLHF. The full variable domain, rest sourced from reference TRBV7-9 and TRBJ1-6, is DTGVSQNPRHKITKRGQNVTFRCDPISEHNRLYWYRQTLGQGPEFLTYFQNEAQLEKSRLLSDRFSAERPKGSFSTLEIQRTEQGDSAMYLCASSSASGQGNSPLHFGNGTRLTVT.

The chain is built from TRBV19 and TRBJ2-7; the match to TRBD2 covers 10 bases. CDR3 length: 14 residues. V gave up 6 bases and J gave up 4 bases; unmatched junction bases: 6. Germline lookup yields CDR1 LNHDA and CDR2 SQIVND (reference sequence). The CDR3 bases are TGTGCCAGTAGCCTAGCGGGGGAGTTGTACGAGCAGTACTTC. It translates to CASSLAGELYEQYF. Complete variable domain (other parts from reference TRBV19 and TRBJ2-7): DGGITQSPKYLFRKEGQNVTLSCEQNLNHDAMYWYRQDPGQGLRLIYYSQIVNDFQKGDIAEGYSVSREKKESFPLTVTSAQKNPTAFYLCASSLAGELYEQYFGPGTRLTVT.

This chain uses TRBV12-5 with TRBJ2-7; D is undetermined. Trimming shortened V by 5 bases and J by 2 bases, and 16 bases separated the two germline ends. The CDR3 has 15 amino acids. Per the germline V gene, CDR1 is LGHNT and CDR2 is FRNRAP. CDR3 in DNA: TGTGCTAGTGGTCCCGCAGCCGGCACCACCTACGAGCAGTACTTC. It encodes CASGPAAGTTYEQYF.

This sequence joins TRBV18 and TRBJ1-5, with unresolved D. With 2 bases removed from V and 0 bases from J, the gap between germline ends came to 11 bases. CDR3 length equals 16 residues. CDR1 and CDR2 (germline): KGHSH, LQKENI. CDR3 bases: TGTGCCAGCTCACCAAGGGTATCAAATAGCAATCAGCCCCAGCATTTT. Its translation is CASSPRVSNSNQPQHF.

The CDR3 reads CATSEAQGAGNEQFF. In DNA form, the CDR3 reads TGTGCCACCAGTGAAGCACAGGGGGCCGGGAATGAGCAGTTCTTC. The V call is TRBV24-1, the J call TRBJ2-1; TRBD1 matches at 9 bases. This CDR3 spans 15 amino acids. J was trimmed by 7 bases and V by 4 bases; bases with no gene match: 7. Germline-derived CDR1 and CDR2 are KGHDR and SFDVKD.

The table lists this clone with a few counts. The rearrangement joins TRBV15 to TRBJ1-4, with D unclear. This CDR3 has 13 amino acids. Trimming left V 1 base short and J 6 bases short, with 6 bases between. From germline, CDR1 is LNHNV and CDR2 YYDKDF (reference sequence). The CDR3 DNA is TGTGCCACCAGCAGAGCCTTTTATGAAAAACTGTTTTTT. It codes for CATSRAFYEKLFF. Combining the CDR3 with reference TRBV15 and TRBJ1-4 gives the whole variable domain DAMVIQNPRYQVTQFGKPVTLSCSQTLNHNVMYWYQQKSSQAPKLLFHYYDKDFNNEADTPDNFQSRRPNTSFCFLDIRSPGLGDTAMYLCATSRAFYEKLFFGSGTQLSVL.

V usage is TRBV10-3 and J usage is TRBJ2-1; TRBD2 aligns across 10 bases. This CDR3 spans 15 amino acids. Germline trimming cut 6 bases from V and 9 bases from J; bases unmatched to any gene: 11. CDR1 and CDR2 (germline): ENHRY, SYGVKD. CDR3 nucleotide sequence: TGTGCCATCAGACCCTCTAGCGGGAGAATCGGTGAGCAGTTCTTC. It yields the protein CAIRPSSGRIGEQFF.

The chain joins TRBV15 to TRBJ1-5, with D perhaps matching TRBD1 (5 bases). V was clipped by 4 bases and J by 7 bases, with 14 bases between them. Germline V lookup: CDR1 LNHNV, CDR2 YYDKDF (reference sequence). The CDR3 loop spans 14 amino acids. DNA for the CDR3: TGTGCCACCAGCACTCGACAGACTGGACAGCCCCAGCATTTT. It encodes CATSTRQTGQPQHF.

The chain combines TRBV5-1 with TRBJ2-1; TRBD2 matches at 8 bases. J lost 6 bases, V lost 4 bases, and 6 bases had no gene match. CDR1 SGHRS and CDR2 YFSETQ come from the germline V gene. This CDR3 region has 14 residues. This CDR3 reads CASSKLADSNEQFF. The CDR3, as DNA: TGCGCCAGCAGCAAACTAGCGGACTCCAATGAGCAGTTCTTC.